A single sample is the source of the 5 T cell receptor beta chains below, sequenced in a study of cytomegalovirus exposure and HLA in healthy donors. Use of 60 Vbeta and 13 Jbeta primers characterized the PCR. Profiling relied on immunoSEQ multiplex PCR, and the TCRdb table lists in-frame clones only, not all of them. The sample holds around 150,000 clones, approximately 80% seen once. The specimen sequenced was PBMCs. Source of these receptors: a woman between 40 and 50 years old in good health and CMV-seropositive.

This clone was seen more than once but under ten times. This chain connects TRBV4-1 to TRBJ2-4; 7 bases agree with TRBD2. CDR3 length equals 15 residues. The V and J ends lost 3 bases and 3 bases, in that order; junction bases with no gene match: 5. CDR1 is MGHRA and CDR2 is YSYEKL in the germline V gene. CDR3 DNA: TGCGCCAGCAGCCAGGGGGGGGAAGGCAAAAACATTCAGTACTTC. It translates to CASSQGGEGKNIQYF.

The chain combines TRBV5-6 with TRBJ1-2, with 7 bases identical to TRBD1. Germline loops: CDR1 SGHDT, CDR2 YYEEEE. With 5 bases clipped from V and 2 bases from J, the junction kept 9 bases outside the gene matches. The CDR3 loop spans 15 amino acids. The CDR3 here is CASRPTDRANYGYTF. The CDR3, as DNA: TGTGCCAGCAGACCCACCGACAGGGCCAACTATGGCTACACCTTC.

The CDR3 bases are TGTGCCACCAGCAGAGATAGGGGCCGGAACACCGGGGAGCTGTTTTTT. Residues: CATSRDRGRNTGELFF. The V gene is TRBV15, the J gene TRBJ2-2; weak D call: TRBD1 (5 bases). Germline V CDR1 and CDR2: LNHNV, YYDKDF (reference sequence). The V end was cut by 0 bases, the J end by 1 base, with 9 bases between. The CDR3 is 16 amino acids.

The chain uses TRBV4-3 and TRBJ1-1; D possibly corresponds to TRBD1 (5 bases). This CDR3 contains 15 residues. The ends were cut back, 1 base at V and 5 bases at J, with 14 bases in the middle. CDR1 is LGHNA, CDR2 YSLEER, per germline. The CDR3 nucleotides are TGCGCCAGCAGCCAAGTTGTGGAGGGGCAAACTGAAGCTTTCTTT. It yields the protein CASSQVVEGQTEAFF.

This chain joins TRBV7-9 and TRBJ2-3, with 9 bases identical to TRBD1. CDR3 size: 14 residues. J gave up 4 bases and V 1 base, and 0 bases lay outside the gene matches. Germline V gene lookup returns CDR1 SEHNR and CDR2 FQNEAQ (reference sequence). The CDR3 region has the DNA TGTGCCAGCAGCTTAGGACAGGGGGCAGATACGCAGTATTTT. This gives the protein CASSLGQGADTQYF.